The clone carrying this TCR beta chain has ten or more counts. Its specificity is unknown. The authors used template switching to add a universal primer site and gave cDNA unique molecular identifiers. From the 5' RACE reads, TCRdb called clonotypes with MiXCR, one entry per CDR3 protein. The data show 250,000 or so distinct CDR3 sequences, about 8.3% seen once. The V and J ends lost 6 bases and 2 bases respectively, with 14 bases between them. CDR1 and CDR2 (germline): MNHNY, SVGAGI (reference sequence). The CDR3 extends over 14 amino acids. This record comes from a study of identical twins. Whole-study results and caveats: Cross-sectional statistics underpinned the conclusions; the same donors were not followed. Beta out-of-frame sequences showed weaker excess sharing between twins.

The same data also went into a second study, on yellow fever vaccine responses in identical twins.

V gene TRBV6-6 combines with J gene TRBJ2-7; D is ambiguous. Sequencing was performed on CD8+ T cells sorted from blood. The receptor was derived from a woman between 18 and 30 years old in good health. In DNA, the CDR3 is TGTGCCAGCAGCCCCACCATAGTTCCCTACGAGCAGTACTTC. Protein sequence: CASSPTIVPYEQYF.